The 17 T cell receptor beta chains below all came from one sample that was sequenced in a study of metastatic and nonmetastatic thyroid tumors. TCRdb reprocessed the PCR reads using MiXCR. The sample carries roughly 13,000 clones, around 29% recorded once. There were no patients who had received any treatment before thyroid surgery. Input material: tumor tissue. Receptors originate from a female donor with papillary thyroid cancer or a benign thyroid nodule (not recorded which). Some clones in this sample may be carry-over from other donors' samples.

This clone showed up just once. This chain joins TRBV7-6 and TRBJ1-3; TRBD1 is a possible D gene (5 bases). CDR1 is SGHVS, CDR2 FNYEAQ, per germline. This CDR3 contains 17 residues. Trimming removed 5 bases from V and 0 bases from J, with 17 bases in between. The CDR3 protein is CASSQFKGSDSGNTIYF. The CDR3, as DNA: TGTGCCAGCAGCCAATTTAAGGGGTCAGACTCTGGAAACACCATATATTTT.

The sample holds many counts of this clone. This rearrangement joins TRBV9 to TRBJ1-3, with 7 nucleotides matching TRBD1. There are 17 residues in the CDR3. The V gene end was trimmed by 4 bases and the J gene end by 0 bases; junction bases not matched to a gene: 10. The V gene's germline CDR1 is SGDLS and CDR2 YYNGEE. Here the CDR3 reads CASSPQTGDSSGNTIYF. The CDR3 DNA is TGTGCCAGCAGCCCTCAAACGGGGGACAGCTCTGGAAACACCATATATTTT.

This clone was detected ten times or more. This chain connects TRBV7-2 to TRBJ2-1, with 7 bases aligning to TRBD2. V lost 1 base, J lost 5 bases, and 2 bases stayed unmatched. Germline assignment: CDR1 SGHTA and CDR2 FQGNSA. The CDR3 has 14 residues. The CDR3 reads CASSLGTRNNEQFF. The CDR3 nucleotides are TGTGCCAGCAGCTTAGGGACTAGAAACAATGAGCAGTTCTTC.

The chain employs TRBV3-1 and TRBJ1-2; no firm D call. CDR3 length: 12 residues. V lost 0 bases and J lost 5, with 4 bases in between. Germline CDR1 reads LGHDT; CDR2 reads YNNKEL (reference sequence). For the CDR3, the DNA is TGTGCCAGCAGCCAAGAGGGGTATGGCTACACCTTC. It encodes CASSQEGYGYTF.

This clone was recorded many times. The CDR3 DNA reads TGTGCCAGCAGTCCCTCGGGGGGAGGGGATGGGAAGACCCAGTACTTC. Encoded protein: CASSPSGGGDGKTQYF. The chain carries TRBV6-1 and TRBJ2-5; 7 bases fit TRBD2. Germline assignment: CDR1 MNHNS and CDR2 SASEGT. With 5 bases clipped from V and 6 bases from J, the junction kept 15 bases outside the gene matches. The CDR3 consists of 16 residues.

Ten or more counts support this clone. The chain carries TRBV4-2 and TRBJ2-1, with D unresolved. Trimming took off 4 bases at V and 0 bases at J, with 13 bases between the two ends. The CDR3 length is 16 residues. Per germline, CDR1 LGHNA and CDR2 YNFKEQ. CDR3 residues: CASSPTTGSSYNEQFF. CDR3 nucleotides: TGTGCCAGCAGCCCAACAACTGGTAGCTCCTACAATGAGCAGTTCTTC.

This clone came up once. The chain has TRBV20-1 and TRBJ2-7; 9 nucleotides align to TRBD1. V lost 5 bases to trimming and J lost 4 bases; unmatched junction nucleotides: 15. Germline assignment: CDR1 DFQATT and CDR2 SNEGSKA (reference sequence). The CDR3 consists of 16 residues. CDR3 bases: TGCAGTGCTTGGGGGGGGACAGGGACCCTCGGATACGAGCAGTACTTC. Residues: CSAWGGTGTLGYEQYF.

The rearrangement uses TRBV27 and TRBJ2-7; D not resolved. The CDR3 loop spans 15 amino acids. V was pared by 4 bases and J by 1 base, with 14 bases between. Per germline, CDR1 MNHEY and CDR2 SMNVEV (reference sequence). CDR3 in amino acids: CASSSLAAGSYEQYF. The CDR3 DNA follows: TGTGCCAGCAGTTCCCTCGCGGCCGGATCCTACGAGCAGTACTTC.

Points on this clone: The junction differs from germline at one of its ends, possibly a read error. The V and J genes are TRBV19 and TRBJ2-7; 9 nucleotides align to TRBD1. Germline lookup yields CDR1 LNHDA and CDR2 SQIVND (reference sequence). The CDR3 is 14 residues long. CDR3 protein: CAISAGTGPYEQYF. CDR3 DNA: TGTGCCATTAGTGCCGGGACAGGGCCCTACGAGCAGTACTTC.

This clone was detected ten times or more. The chain couples TRBV30 to TRBJ2-3; 7 nucleotides line up with TRBD2. V was pared by 3 bases and J by 0 bases, with 12 bases of the junction left unmatched. Germline V gene lookup returns CDR1 GTSNPN and CDR2 SVGIG (reference sequence). This CDR3 comprises 17 residues. The chain's CDR3 is CAWRPLKGGASTDTQYF. The DNA of the CDR3 is TGTGCCTGGAGGCCCTTAAAGGGAGGGGCGAGCACAGATACGCAGTATTTT.

By share, this clone counts as medium-sized. V and J are TRBV6-1 and TRBJ2-7, with D possibly matching TRBD2 (6 bases). The germline V and J ends were trimmed by 5 bases and 6 bases, with 11 bases remaining between them. This CDR3 has 12 amino acids. Germline V CDR1 and CDR2: MNHNS, SASEGT. The CDR3 loop is CASSREPTEQYV. The CDR3 nucleotides are TGTGCCAGCAGTCGGGAGCCGACCGAGCAGTACGTC.

This chain connects TRBV6-1 to TRBJ2-7; 9 bases are shared with TRBD1. Per germline, CDR1 MNHNS and CDR2 SASEGT. CDR3 length: 14 residues. Unmatched junction bases numbered 7, after V lost 5 bases and J lost 5 bases. The CDR3 loop is CASSPRDRVHEQYF. CDR3 DNA: TGTGCCAGCAGTCCCCGGGACAGGGTCCACGAGCAGTACTTC.

The DNA of the CDR3 is TGCGCCAGCAGCCGTAGCGGGAGTAACGAGCAGTACTTC. It translates to CASSRSGSNEQYF. V gene TRBV4-3 combines with J gene TRBJ2-7; 9 bases map to TRBD2. Per germline, CDR1 LGHNA and CDR2 YSLEER. The CDR3 covers 13 residues. The V gene end was trimmed by 4 bases and the J gene end by 5 bases; junction bases not matched to a gene: 3.

A remark on this clone: With a much larger clone just one base away, this may be a read error. The CDR3 ends on some other residue instead of the conserved phenylalanine or tryptophan, so this is likely a read error. The chain has TRBV15 and TRBJ1-4; D unresolved. This CDR3 has 15 residues. Deletions cut 1 base from V and 3 bases from J, with 9 bases between. CDR1 LNHNV and CDR2 YYDKDF come from the germline V gene (reference sequence). CDR3 nucleotide sequence: TGTGCCACCAGCAGAGTGGGTTGGCCTAATGAAAAACTGTTTTTG. The encoded protein is CATSRVGWPNEKLFL.

This clone was detected ten times or more. This chain connects TRBV5-4 to TRBJ1-2; 7 nucleotides line up with TRBD1. CDR3 length equals 16 residues. The germline CDR1 and CDR2 sequences are SGHNT and YYREEE (reference sequence). The V segment lost 1 base and the J segment 4 bases; nucleotides outside the gene matches: 10. The CDR3 loop is CASSLKSLGQIYGYTF. In DNA form, the CDR3 reads TGTGCCAGCAGCTTGAAGTCTTTGGGACAGATCTATGGCTACACCTTC.

This clone was detected only a few times. This may stem from a read error, because a much larger clone lies one nucleotide away. This sample includes further DNA sequences coding for the same CDR3. This chain uses TRBV29-1 with TRBJ2-7, with D possibly matching TRBD2 (5 bases). Germline CDR1 SQVTM, CDR2 ANQGSEA. Trimming cost V 7 bases and J 2 bases, with 15 bases left between them. This CDR3 has 13 amino acids. The CDR3 nucleotides are TGCAGCGCCCGGCGGGCAGGTACCTACGAGCAGTACTTC. Its translation is CSARRAGTYEQYF.

This clone occurred many times. This specimen includes other DNA sequences encoding the same CDR3. CDR3: CSATRGTSGRRGNEQFF. In DNA, the CDR3 is TGCAGTGCTACCCGAGGGACTAGCGGGAGGAGAGGCAATGAGCAGTTCTTC. This chain joins TRBV20-1 and TRBJ2-1, with TRBD2 identical over 15 bases. Trimming took 4 bases from V and 6 from J; bases not matched to a gene: 10. Per the germline V gene, CDR1 is DFQATT and CDR2 is SNEGSKA (reference sequence). This CDR3 is built from 17 residues.